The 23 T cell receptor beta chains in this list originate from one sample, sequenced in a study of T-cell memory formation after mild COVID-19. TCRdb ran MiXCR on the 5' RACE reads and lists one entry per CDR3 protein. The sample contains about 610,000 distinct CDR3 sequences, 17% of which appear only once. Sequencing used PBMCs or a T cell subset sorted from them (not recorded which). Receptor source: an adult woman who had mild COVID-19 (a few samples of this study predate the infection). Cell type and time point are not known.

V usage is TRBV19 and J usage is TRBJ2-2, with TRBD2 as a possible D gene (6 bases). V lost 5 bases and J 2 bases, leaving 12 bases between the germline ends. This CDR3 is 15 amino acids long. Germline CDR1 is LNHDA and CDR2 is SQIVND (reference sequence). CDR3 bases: TGTGCCAGTAGTCTATGGGGGGAAAACACCGGGGAGCTGTTTTTT. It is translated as CASSLWGENTGELFF.

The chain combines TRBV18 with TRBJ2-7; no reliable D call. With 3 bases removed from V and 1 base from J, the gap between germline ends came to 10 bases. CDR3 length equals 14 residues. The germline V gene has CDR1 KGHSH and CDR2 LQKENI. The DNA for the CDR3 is TGTGCCAGCTCACCTATAGCCGTTTCCTACGAGCAGTACTTC. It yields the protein CASSPIAVSYEQYF.

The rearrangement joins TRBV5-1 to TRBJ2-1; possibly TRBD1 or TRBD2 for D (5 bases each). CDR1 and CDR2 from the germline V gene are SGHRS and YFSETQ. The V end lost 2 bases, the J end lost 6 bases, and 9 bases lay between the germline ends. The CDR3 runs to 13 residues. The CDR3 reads CASSLWGFNEQFF. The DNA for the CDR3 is TGCGCCAGCAGCTTATGGGGGTTCAATGAGCAGTTCTTC.

CDR3 sequence: CASSRTGVDTGELFF. CDR3 DNA sequence: TGTGCCAGTAGTAGGACAGGGGTGGACACCGGGGAGCTGTTTTTT. V is TRBV19 and J is TRBJ2-2; 9 nucleotides agree with TRBD1. The germline gives CDR1 LNHDA, CDR2 SQIVND (reference sequence). The junction had 3 bases not matched to a gene; V was cut back by 4 bases and J by 3 bases. The CDR3 totals 15 residues.

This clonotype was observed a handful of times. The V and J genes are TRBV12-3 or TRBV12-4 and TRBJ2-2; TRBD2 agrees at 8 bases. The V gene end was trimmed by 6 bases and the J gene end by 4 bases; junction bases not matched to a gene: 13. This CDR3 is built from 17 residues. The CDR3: CASSRFRGLEGTGELFF. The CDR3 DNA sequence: TGTGCCAGCAGCCGATTCAGGGGACTAGAGGGCACCGGGGAGCTGTTTTTT.

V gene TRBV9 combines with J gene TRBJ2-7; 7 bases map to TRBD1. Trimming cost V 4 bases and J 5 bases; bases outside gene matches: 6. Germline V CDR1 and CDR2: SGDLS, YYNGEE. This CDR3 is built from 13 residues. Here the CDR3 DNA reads TGTGCCAGCAGCCCAGAAACAGGGGACGAGCAGTACTTC. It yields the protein CASSPETGDEQYF.

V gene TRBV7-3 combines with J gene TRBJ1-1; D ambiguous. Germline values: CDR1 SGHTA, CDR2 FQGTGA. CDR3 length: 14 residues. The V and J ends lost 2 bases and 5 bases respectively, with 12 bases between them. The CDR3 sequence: CASSLAPEETEAFF. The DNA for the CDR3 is TGTGCCAGCAGCTTAGCGCCAGAAGAAACTGAAGCTTTCTTT.

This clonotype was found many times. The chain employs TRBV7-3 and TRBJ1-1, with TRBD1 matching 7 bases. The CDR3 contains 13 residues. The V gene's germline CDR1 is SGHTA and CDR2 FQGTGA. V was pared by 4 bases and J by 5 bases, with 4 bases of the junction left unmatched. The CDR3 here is CASSWTGGTEAFF. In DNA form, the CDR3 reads TGTGCCAGCAGCTGGACAGGAGGAACTGAAGCTTTCTTT.

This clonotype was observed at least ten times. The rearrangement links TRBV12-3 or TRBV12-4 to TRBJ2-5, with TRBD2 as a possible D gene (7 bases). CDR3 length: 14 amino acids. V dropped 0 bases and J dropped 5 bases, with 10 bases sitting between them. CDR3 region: CASSLAAGAETQYF. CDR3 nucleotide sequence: TGTGCCAGCAGTTTAGCCGCGGGGGCGGAGACCCAGTACTTC.

This chain's CDR3 is CATSDTTSGGYNEQFF. The CDR3, as DNA: TGTGCCACCAGTGATACCACTAGCGGGGGGTACAATGAGCAGTTCTTC. The V and J genes are TRBV24-1 and TRBJ2-1; 12 nucleotides agree with TRBD2. Germline CDR1 is KGHDR and CDR2 is SFDVKD. Trimming at V came to 3 bases and at J to 4 bases, leaving 3 bases not matched to a gene. CDR3 size: 16 residues.

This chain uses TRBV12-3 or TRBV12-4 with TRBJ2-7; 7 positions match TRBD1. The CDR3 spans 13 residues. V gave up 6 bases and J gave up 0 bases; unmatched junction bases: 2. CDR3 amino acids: CASRGTDSYEQYF. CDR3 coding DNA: TGTGCCAGCAGGGGGACAGACTCCTACGAGCAGTACTTC.

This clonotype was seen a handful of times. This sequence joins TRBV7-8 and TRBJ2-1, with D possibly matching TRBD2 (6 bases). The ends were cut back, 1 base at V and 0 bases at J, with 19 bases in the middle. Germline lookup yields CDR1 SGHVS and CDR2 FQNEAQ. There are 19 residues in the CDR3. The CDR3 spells CASSLVGSAFGSSYNEQFF. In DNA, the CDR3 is TGTGCCAGCAGCTTAGTAGGTAGCGCGTTCGGGAGCTCCTACAATGAGCAGTTCTTC.

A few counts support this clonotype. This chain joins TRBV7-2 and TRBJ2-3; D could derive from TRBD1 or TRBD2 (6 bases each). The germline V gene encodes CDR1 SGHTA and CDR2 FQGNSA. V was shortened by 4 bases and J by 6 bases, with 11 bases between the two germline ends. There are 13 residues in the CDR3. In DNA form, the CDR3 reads TGTGCCAGCAGCTCCGTAGGGGGGGATACGCAGTATTTT. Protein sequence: CASSSVGGDTQYF.

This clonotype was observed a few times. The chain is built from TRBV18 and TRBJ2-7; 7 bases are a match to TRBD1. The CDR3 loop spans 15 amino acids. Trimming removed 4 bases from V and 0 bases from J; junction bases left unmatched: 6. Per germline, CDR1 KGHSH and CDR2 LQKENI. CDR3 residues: CASSLAGTDSYEQYF. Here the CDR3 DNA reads TGTGCCAGCTCACTCGCCGGGACAGACTCCTACGAGCAGTACTTC.

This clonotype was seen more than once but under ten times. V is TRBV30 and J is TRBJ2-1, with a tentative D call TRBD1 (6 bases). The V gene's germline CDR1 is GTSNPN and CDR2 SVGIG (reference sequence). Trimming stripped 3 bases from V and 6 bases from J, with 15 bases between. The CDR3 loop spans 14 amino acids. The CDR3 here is CAWSELPRGNEQFF. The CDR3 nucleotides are TGTGCCTGGAGCGAACTCCCCAGGGGCAATGAGCAGTTCTTC.

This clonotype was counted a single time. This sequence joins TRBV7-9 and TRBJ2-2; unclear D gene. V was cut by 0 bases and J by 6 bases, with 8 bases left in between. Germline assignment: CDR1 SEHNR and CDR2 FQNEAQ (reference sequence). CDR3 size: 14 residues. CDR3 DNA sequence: TGTGCCAGCAGCTTAGCGGATCCCTCCGGGGAGCTGTTTTTT. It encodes CASSLADPSGELFF. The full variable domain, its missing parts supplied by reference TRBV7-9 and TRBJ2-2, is DTGVSQNPRHKITKRGQNVTFRCDPISEHNRLYWYRQTLGQGPEFLTYFQNEAQLEKSRLLSDRFSAERPKGSFSTLEIQRTEQGDSAMYLCASSLADPSGELFFGEGSRLTVL.

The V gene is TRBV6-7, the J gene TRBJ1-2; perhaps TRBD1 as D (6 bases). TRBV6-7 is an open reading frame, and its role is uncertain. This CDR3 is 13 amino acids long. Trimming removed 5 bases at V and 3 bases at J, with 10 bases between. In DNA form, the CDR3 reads TGTGCCAGCAGTAAGACAGGTTACTATGGCTACACCTTC. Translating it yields CASSKTGYYGYTF.

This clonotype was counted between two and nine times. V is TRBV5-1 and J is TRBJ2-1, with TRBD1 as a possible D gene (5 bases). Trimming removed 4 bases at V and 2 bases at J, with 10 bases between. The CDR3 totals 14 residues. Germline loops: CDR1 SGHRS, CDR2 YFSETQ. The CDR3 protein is CASSPPTAYNEQFF. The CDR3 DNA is TGCGCCAGCAGCCCCCCGACAGCCTACAATGAGCAGTTCTTC.

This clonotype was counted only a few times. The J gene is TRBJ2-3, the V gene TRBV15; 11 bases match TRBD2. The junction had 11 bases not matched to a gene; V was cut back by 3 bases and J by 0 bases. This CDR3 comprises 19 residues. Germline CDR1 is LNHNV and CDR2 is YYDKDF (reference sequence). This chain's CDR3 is CATSSSLAGDPRSTDTQYF. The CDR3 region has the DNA TGTGCCACCAGCAGTTCACTAGCGGGGGACCCACGGAGCACAGATACGCAGTATTTT.

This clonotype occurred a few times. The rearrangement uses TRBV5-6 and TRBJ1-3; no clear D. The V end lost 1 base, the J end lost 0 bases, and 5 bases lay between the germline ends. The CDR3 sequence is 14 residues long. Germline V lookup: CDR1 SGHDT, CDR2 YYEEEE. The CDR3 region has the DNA TGTGCCAGCAGCTTGTTCCTCTCTGGAAACACCATATATTTT. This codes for CASSLFLSGNTIYF.

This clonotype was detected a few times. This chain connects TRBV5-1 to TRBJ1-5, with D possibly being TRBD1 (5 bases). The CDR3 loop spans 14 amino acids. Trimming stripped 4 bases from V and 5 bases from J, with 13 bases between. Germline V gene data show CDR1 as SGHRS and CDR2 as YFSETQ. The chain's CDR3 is CASSQGAGDQPQHF. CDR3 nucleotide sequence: TGCGCCAGCAGCCAAGGGGCCGGGGATCAGCCCCAGCATTTT.

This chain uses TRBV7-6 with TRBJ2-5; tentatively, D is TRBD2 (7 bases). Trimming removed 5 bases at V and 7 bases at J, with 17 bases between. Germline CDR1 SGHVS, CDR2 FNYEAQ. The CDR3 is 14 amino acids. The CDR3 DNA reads TGTGCCAGCAGCACACATACCGGGGGGCCGACCCAGTACTTC. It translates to CASSTHTGGPTQYF.

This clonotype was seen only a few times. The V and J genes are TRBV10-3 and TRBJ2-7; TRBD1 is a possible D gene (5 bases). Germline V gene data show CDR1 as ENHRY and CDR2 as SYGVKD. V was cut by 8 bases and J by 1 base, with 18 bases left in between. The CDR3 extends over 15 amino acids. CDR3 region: CAIGSDGRESYEQYF. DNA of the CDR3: TGTGCCATCGGAAGCGACGGCAGGGAATCCTACGAGCAGTACTTC.